This T cell receptor beta chain was found in a study of shared clonotypes between healthy human individuals. Looking at the study overall: CD4 naive cells filled three plates per donor, CD4 memory three, CD8 naive two and CD8 memory one. Whole-study findings and limits: Rarefaction gave evidence that sorted-subset sequencing remained incomplete despite large depth. Across subsets, estimated richness was generally greater for naive than for memory populations.

In germline, CDR1 is SGDLS, CDR2 YYNGEE. The V and J ends lost 4 bases and 4 bases, in that order; junction bases with no gene match: 4. The CDR3 covers 14 residues. The data were produced by immunoSEQ multiplex PCR, yet TCRdb's version contains in-frame clones alone and is incomplete. The data show over a million clones, with roughly 95% seen just once and more than 0.9% held by the top ten. This clone was recorded once. The antigen is unknown. The sequence came from a man younger than 45 in good health. The sample was naive CD4+ T cells sorted from blood. Subset given: CD45RA+ positively selected. The gene calls are TRBV9 and TRBJ2-2; 7 nucleotides agree with TRBD1. The CDR3 bases are TGTGCCAGCAGCCCAACAGGGGCCACCGGGGAGCTGTTTTTT. It encodes CASSPTGATGELFF.